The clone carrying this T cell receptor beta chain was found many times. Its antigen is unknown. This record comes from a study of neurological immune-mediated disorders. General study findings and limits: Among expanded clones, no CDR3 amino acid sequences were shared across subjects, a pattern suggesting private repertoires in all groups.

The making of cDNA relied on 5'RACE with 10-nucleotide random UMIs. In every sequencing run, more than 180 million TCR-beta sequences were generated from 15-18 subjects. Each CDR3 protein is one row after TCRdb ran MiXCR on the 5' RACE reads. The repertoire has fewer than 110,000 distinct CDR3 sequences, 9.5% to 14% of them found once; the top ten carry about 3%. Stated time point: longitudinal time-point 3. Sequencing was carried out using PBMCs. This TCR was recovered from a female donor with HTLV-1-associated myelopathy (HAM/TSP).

The CDR3 is CASSLIGRSDSPLHF. The CDR3 region has the DNA TGCGCCAGCAGCTTGATCGGCAGGTCGGATTCACCCCTCCACTTT. The J gene is TRBJ1-6, the V gene TRBV5-1; D unresolved. The CDR3 has 15 amino acids. With 1 base removed from V and 8 bases from J, the gap between germline ends came to 13 bases. Germline-derived CDR1 and CDR2 are SGHRS and YFSETQ.